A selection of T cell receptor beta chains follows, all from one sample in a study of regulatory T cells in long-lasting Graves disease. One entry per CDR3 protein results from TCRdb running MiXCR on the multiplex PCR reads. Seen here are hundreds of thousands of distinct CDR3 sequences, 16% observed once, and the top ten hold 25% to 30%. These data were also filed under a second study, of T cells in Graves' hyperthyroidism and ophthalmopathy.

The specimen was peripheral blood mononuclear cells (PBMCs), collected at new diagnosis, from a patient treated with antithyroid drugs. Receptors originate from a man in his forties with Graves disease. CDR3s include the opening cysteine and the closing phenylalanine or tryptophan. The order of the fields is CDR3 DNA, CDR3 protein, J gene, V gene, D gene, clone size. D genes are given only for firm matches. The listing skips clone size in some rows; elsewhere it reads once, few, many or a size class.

TGCAGTGCTAGAGGCCCTTTCCCCGACACTGAAGCTTTCTTT | CSARGPFPDTEAFF | TRBJ1-1 | TRBV20-1 | - | few
TGTGCCAGCGCGGTCCAGGGCTACTACGAGCAGTACTTC | CASAVQGYYEQYF | TRBJ2-7 | TRBV2 | - | many
TGTGCCAGCAGCCATTCCGGGACAGCGAACACTGAAGCTTTCTTT | CASSHSGTANTEAFF | TRBJ1-1 | TRBV3-1 | TRBD1 | many
TGTGCCAGCAGCCTGAGGGTCGCGACAGGACTGTTTTTT | CASSLRVATGLFF | TRBJ1-4 | TRBV14 | - | -
TGTGCCAGCAGCTTAGGGGCCGACAGGAGAGCTTTCTTT | CASSLGADRRAFF | TRBJ1-1 | TRBV11-3 | - | many
TGTGCCAGCAGTCGGGTCTCGACAGGTATCAATGAGCAGTTCTTC | CASSRVSTGINEQFF | TRBJ2-1 | TRBV28 | - | many
TGTGCCAGCAGCGAAAGGGGCGAGGGAGAGTACTTC | CASSERGEGEYF | TRBJ2-7 | TRBV6-1 | - | -
TGTGCCAGCAGCCCCAAATGGGGGGAGACCCAGTACTTC | CASSPKWGETQYF | TRBJ2-5 | TRBV7-2 | - | many
TGTGCCAGCAGACTACTCGGGACAGGGTATGGCTACACCTTC | CASRLLGTGYGYTF | TRBJ1-2 | TRBV2 | TRBD1 | few
TGCAGTGCTAGAGACCACCACCCGCCGGGAGACAGTGGGGAAAATGGCTACACCTTC | CSARDHHPPGDSGENGYTF | TRBJ1-2 | TRBV20-1 | - | few
TGCGCCAGCAGCCAAGCCGGGACAGGGGACGAAAAACTGTTTTTT | CASSQAGTGDEKLFF | TRBJ1-4 | TRBV4-1 | TRBD1 | many
TGTGCCAGCACCTTACTTGGGTACAATGAGCAGTTCTTC | CASTLLGYNEQFF | TRBJ2-1 | TRBV27 | - | -
TGTGCCAGCAGTGAACAGGCTAAACCCCTCCACTTT | CASSEQAKPLHF | TRBJ1-6 | TRBV6-2/TRBV6-3 | - | few
TGCAGTGCCGCGAAGGGGCTAGTCGTTGCAGATACGCAGTATTTT | CSAAKGLVVADTQYF | TRBJ2-3 | TRBV20-1 | - | once
TGTGCCAGCAGCTTAGACCCGACTAGCGGGGTAACAGATACGCAGTATTTT | CASSLDPTSGVTDTQYF | TRBJ2-3 | TRBV7-2 | TRBD2 | -
TGTGCCAGCAGTGAACAGGGAGTCTTCGACGAGCAGTACTTC | CASSEQGVFDEQYF | TRBJ2-7 | TRBV2 | - | many
TGCAGTGCTAGCCAGGGAGGAGGGACCCAGTACTTC | CSASQGGGTQYF | TRBJ2-5 | TRBV20-1 | - | many
TGTGCCAGCATGTTGTGGGGGACAGGGGGCACTGAAGCTTTCTTT | CASMLWGTGGTEAFF | TRBJ1-1 | TRBV12-3/TRBV12-4 | TRBD1 | many
TGTGCCAGCTCTCAACAGGGAACGCATGGCTACACCTTC | CASSQQGTHGYTF | TRBJ1-2 | TRBV18 | - | many
TGTGCCTGCGTGGAGACAGCTGCCAAAAACATTCAGTACTTC | CACVETAAKNIQYF | TRBJ2-4 | TRBV30 | - | many
TGTGCCAGCAGACATCCCTCGTGGACGAGATCTGAAGCTTTCTTT | CASRHPSWTRSEAFF | TRBJ1-1 | TRBV2 | - | many
TGTGCCAGCAGTTCAGCAACCGGGACGGGTAATGAAAAACTGTTTTTT | CASSSATGTGNEKLFF | TRBJ1-4 | TRBV28 | - | few
TGTGCCAGCTCACCAGGGGGAGACATTGGGGCTTTCTTT | CASSPGGDIGAFF | TRBJ1-1 | TRBV18 | - | once
TGCAGCGCGGAGACCCAGTACTTC | CSAETQYF | TRBJ2-5 | TRBV29-1 | - | -
TGCAGCGCAGGTCTGGCCTACAAGCAGTACTTC | CSAGLAYKQYF | TRBJ2-7 | TRBV29-1 | - | once
TGTGCCAGCAGCCAAGCAGGGGGGTACAATGAGCAGTTCTTC | CASSQAGGYNEQFF | TRBJ2-1 | TRBV3-1 | - | many
TGTGCCAGCAGTTCTGGCGGGGGGGGCCCTGGGGCCAACGTCCTGACTTTC | CASSSGGGGPGANVLTF | TRBJ2-6 | TRBV28 | TRBD2 | few
TGTGCCAGCGGTGAAAGGGTTAGGCAAGAGACCCAGTACTTC | CASGERVRQETQYF | TRBJ2-5 | TRBV27 | - | few
TGTGCCAGCAGTTTACACCCACGGGAGACCCAGTACTTC | CASSLHPRETQYF | TRBJ2-5 | TRBV27 | - | many